This entry concerns a single TCR beta chain. The data originate from a study of control samples from healthy donors and cancer patients. Profiling relied on immunoSEQ multiplex PCR, and the TCRdb table lists in-frame clones only, not all of them. The sample lists 180,000 or so clones, 91% occurring once. V was pared by 3 bases and J by 4 bases, with 12 bases between. Germline V gives CDR1 SGHTA, CDR2 FQGTGA. This CDR3 contains 14 residues. Material for sequencing was blood. This sequence joins TRBV7-3 and TRBJ2-5, with D possibly called TRBD1 or TRBD2 (6 bases each). This TCR was recovered from a woman in her twenties or thirties in good health. The CDR3 reads CASSFSGALETQYF. The CDR3 bases are TGTGCCAGCAGCTTTTCGGGGGCGCTAGAGACCCAGTACTTC. The full variable domain, rest sourced from reference TRBV7-3 and TRBJ2-5, is GAGVSQTPSNKVTEKGKYVELRCDPISGHTALYWYRQSLGQGPEFLIYFQGTGAADDSGLPNDRFFAVRPEGSVSTLKIQRTERGDSAVYLCASSFSGALETQYFGPGTRLLVL.